This record concerns one TCR beta chain sequence. Its antigen is still unknown. No base quality information exists; no much larger clone differs at one position. From each donor, a single peripheral blood sample of approximately 0.11 L on average was drawn into heparinised tubes. Naive, central memory, regulatory and stem cell-like memory CD4+ T cells were sorted on a BD FACSAria II using a panel including CD45RO, CCR7, CD25, CD127, CD95 and CD27. All sorted populations exceeded 95% purity. PBMCs were isolated immediately by Lymphoprep density gradient centrifugation and stained directly without culture. Samples were stained and sorted in pairs, with one healthy donor and one patient per experiment, so that batch effects were minimized. The junction carries 15 bases between V and J, which are trimmed by 7 bases and 3 bases respectively. The CDR3 goes from the cysteine to the phenylalanine over 14 residues. This entry keeps only the CDR3 DNA: 42 bases, framed from base 1. Based on the germline V gene, the CDR1 and CDR2 sequences are MGHDK and SYGVNS.

The High Capacity cDNA Reverse Transcription Kit was used to reverse transcribe all of the isolated RNA, meaning that expressed TCRB transcripts were what got sequenced. Naive, central memory and regulatory T cell samples underwent deep immunoSEQ sequencing, averaging approximately 3.5 million total reads per sample. After sorted cells were lysed in RLT buffer, RNA was extracted with DNase-treated RNeasy Micro or Mini kits, with the choice depending on cell number. Each cell subset was processed on its own to prevent cross-contamination, while patient and healthy donor samples were processed together. TCRB sequences were amplified from cDNA with the immunoSEQ multiplex PCR, producing 87-bp fragments spanning the CDR3 region. Sequencing of the amplicons was performed on the Illumina HiSeq platform. In the authors' own workflow: Synthetic template baselines were used to correct PCR bias computationally, reads within Hamming distance 2 were collapsed together, and singletons that could not be merged were discarded. Reads were aligned to IMGT to assign V, D and J genes, CDR3 length, and insertions or deletions at six rearrangement sites. Within each subset, clonotype counts were normalized to sorted cell number, after which true diversity and Gini coefficients were computed with the tcR R package. Repertoire sharing was quantified using the overlap coefficient calculated on TCRB nucleotide sequences. Out-of-frame TCRB sequences from naive cells were analyzed as a proxy for the pre-selection repertoire. What TCRdb holds here is the immuneACCESS table cut down to in-frame rearrangements. Part of the clones is not present; checked against another copy, under half of the missing clones reflect an unresolved V gene, and the others are unexplained. That table furnishes V, J and clone size, whereas the DNA furnished D and trimming. This sample holds hundreds of thousands of clones; around 15% were observed only once. The top ten clones comprise less than 0.025% of the sample.

The data were taken from a study of beta chain features in type 1 diabetes (dated by TCRdb to the late 2010s). Study-level background: Patients and healthy donors did not differ in mean age, gender distribution, total cell number or subset yield. Naive and central memory subsets were obtained from all 30 or so donors, but regulatory and stem cell-like memory subsets were isolated from only 8 patients and about 8 healthy donors. In the study, TCRB repertoires of sorted circulating CD4+ T cell subsets from recently diagnosed type 1 diabetes patients were compared with those of matched healthy donors. A total of about 110 million sorted cells were examined across all samples, and the number of cells per subset was strongly correlated with RNA yield. Study-level results and caveats: Because cDNA rather than genomic DNA was sequenced, highly expressing activated cells could have been over-represented, although no difference in activation and CD3 levels was found between groups. A moderate but significant shortening of TCRB CDR3 length was observed in type 1 diabetes patients in all four CD4+ subsets. Only small numbers of individuals were included in the HLA sub-analyses, which left unresolved whether HLA type had any influence on TCRB rearrangement. At VDJ recombination sites, type 1 diabetes patients had fewer insertions and more deleted nucleotides, which implies abnormalities in thymic rearrangement. Naive, central memory and regulatory TCRB repertoires appeared to be more alike among patients than among healthy donors. Shorter templates might have been favored by PCR, but patient and control samples were amplified and corrected together, so both groups would have been affected equally by any skew.

This TCR was sampled from a man younger than 30 with type 1 diabetes. The V and J segments used are TRBV25-1 and TRBJ2-5; the D segment might be TRBD1 or TRBD2, since each matches 5 bases. The material sequenced was naive CD4+ T cells from blood. The cell subset or site label here, explained by the study, means: true naive CD4+ T cells. The nucleotide sequence is given as TGTGCCAGCAACGAACGAGGGGCCGAAGAGACCCAGTACTTC. Its protein product is CASNERGAEETQYF.